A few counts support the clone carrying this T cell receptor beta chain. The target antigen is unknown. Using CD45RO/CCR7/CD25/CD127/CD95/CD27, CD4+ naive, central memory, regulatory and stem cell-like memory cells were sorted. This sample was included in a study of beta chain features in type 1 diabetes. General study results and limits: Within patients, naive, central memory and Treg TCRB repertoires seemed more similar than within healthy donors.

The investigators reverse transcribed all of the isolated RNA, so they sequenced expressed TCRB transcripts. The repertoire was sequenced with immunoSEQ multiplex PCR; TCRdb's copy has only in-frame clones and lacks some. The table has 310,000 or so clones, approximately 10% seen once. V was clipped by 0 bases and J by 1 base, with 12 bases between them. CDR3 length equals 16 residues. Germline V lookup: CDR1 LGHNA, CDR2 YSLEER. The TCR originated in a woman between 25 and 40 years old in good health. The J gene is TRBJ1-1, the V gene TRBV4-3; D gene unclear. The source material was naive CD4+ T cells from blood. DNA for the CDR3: TGCGCCAGCAGCCAAGATCTCAGGACTCCGAACACTGAAGCTTTCTTT. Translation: CASSQDLRTPNTEAFF.